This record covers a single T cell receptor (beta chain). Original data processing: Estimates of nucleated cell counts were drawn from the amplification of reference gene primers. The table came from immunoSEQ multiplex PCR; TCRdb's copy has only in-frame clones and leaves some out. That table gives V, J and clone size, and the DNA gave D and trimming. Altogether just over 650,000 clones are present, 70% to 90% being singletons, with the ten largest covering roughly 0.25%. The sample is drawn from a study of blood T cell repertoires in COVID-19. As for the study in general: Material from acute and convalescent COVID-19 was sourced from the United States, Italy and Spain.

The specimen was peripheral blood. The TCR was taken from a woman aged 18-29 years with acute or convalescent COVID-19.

CDR3 residues: CSVGGYNEQFF. The CDR3, as DNA: TGCAGCGTGGGGGGGTACAATGAGCAGTTCTTC. The V gene is TRBV29-1, the J gene TRBJ2-1, with 7 bases matching TRBD2. Per germline, CDR1 SQVTM and CDR2 ANQGSEA. V gave up 6 bases and J gave up 4 bases; unmatched junction bases: 0. The CDR3 contains 11 residues.